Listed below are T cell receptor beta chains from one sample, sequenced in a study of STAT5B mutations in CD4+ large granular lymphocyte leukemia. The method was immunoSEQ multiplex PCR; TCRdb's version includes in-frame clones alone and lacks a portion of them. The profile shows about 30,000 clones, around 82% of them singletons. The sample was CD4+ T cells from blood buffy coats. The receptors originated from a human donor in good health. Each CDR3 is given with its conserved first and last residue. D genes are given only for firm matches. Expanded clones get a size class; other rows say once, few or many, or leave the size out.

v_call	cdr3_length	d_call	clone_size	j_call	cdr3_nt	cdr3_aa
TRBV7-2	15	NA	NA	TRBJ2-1	TGTGCCAGCAGCTTAGCTGGACAGTCCTACAATGAGCAGTTCTTC	CASSLAGQSYNEQFF
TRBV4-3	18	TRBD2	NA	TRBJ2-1	TGCGCCAGCAGCCAAGGACTAGCGGGGGGGGGAACCTACAATGAGCAGTTCTTC	CASSQGLAGGGTYNEQFF
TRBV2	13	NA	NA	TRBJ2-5	TGTGCCAGCAAGTGGAGGTCCCAAGAGACCCAGTACTTC	CASKWRSQETQYF
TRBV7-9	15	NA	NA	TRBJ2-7	TGTGCCAGCAGCAAACAGGGCCCCTCTTCCTACGAGCAGTACTTC	CASSKQGPSSYEQYF
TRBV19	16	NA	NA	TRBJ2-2	TGTGCCAGTAGTCCGCTTGACGGGGGGCGAACCGGGGAGCTGTTTTTT	CASSPLDGGRTGELFF
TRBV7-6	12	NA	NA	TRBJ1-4	TGTGCCAGCAGCGGAGGGAGTGAAAAACTGTTTTTT	CASSGGSEKLFF
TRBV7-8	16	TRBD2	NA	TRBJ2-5	TGTGCCAGCAGCTTAGCCCCTCCTAGCGGTGGAGAGACCCAGTACTTC	CASSLAPPSGGETQYF
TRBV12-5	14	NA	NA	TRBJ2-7	TGTGCTAGTGCCGACCGGGCCGTCTCCTACGAGCAGTACTTC	CASADRAVSYEQYF
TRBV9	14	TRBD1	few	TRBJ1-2	TGTGCCAGCAGCCCATCGACAGGGACCTATGGCTACACCTTC	CASSPSTGTYGYTF
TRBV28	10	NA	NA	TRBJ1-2	TGTGCCAGCAGCCGGAGGGGCTACACCTTC	CASSRRGYTF
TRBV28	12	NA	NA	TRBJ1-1	TGTGCCAGCCTTGGGGGGCAAGGGAGAGCTTTCTTT	CASLGGQGRAFF
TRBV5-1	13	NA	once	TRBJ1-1	TGCGCCAGCAGTTCCTGGACAGACACTGAAGCTTTCTTT	CASSSWTDTEAFF
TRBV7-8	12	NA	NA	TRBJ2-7	TGTGCCAGCACGTCCTACCTGGGCGAGCAGTACTTC	CASTSYLGEQYF
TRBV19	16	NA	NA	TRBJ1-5	TGTGCCAGTAGTATAGGAGGGCAGCCTAGCAATCAGCCCCAGCATTTT	CASSIGGQPSNQPQHF
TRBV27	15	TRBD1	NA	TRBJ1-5	TGTGCCAGCAGTTCGAAGCCAGGGGGGGGTCAGCCCCAGCATTTT	CASSSKPGGGQPQHF
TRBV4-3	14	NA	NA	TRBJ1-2	TGCGCCAGCAGCCAAGATGCGGCGGTTGCTGGCTACACCTTC	CASSQDAAVAGYTF
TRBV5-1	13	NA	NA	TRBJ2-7	TGCGCCAGCAGCTTGCGGGAAGCCTACGAGCAGTACTTC	CASSLREAYEQYF
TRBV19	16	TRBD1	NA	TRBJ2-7	TGTGCCAGTAGTCCTCCGGGACAGCCCCCCTCCTACGAGCAGTACTTC	CASSPPGQPPSYEQYF
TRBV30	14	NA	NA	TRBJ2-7	TGTGCCTGGAGATTGGGTAAGGGAGGCTACGAGCAGTACTTC	CAWRLGKGGYEQYF
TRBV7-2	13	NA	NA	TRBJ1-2	TGTGCCAGCAGCTTAGAAAGGAGCAGGGTTGACACCTTC	CASSLERSRVDTF
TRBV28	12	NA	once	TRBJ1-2	TGTGCCAGCAGTTTTTTAGTTTGGGGCTACACCTTC	CASSFLVWGYTF
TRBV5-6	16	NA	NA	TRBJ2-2	TGTGCCAGCACCCCGTGGGGACGGTTGAACACCGGGGAGCTGTTTTTT	CASTPWGRLNTGELFF
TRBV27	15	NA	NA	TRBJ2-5	TGTGCCAGCAGTTTAAGTAGGGCTGGGCAAGAGACCCAGTACTTC	CASSLSRAGQETQYF
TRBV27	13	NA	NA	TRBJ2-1	TGTGCCAGCATGGGCAGCTCGCACAATGAGCAGTTCTTC	CASMGSSHNEQFF
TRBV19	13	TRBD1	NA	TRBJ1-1	TGTGCCAGTATAACAGGGGGCTACACTGAAGCTTTCTTT	CASITGGYTEAFF
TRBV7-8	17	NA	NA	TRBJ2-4	TGTGCCAGCAGCTTATTGGTTAGGGGGGGAGCCAAAAACATTCAGTACTTC	CASSLLVRGGAKNIQYF
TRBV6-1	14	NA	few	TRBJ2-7	TGTGCCAGCAGCCCCTCTGGACCCTCCTACGAGCAGTACTTC	CASSPSGPSYEQYF
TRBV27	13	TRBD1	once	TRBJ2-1	TGTGCCAGCAGTTTAGACAGGGGGCATGAGCAGTTCTTC	CASSLDRGHEQFF
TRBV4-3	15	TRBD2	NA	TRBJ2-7	TGCGCCAGCAGCCAAGAGTCGGGAGGCCTGCTTGAGCAGTACTTC	CASSQESGGLLEQYF
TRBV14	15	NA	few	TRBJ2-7	TGTGCCAGCAGCCAAGATTGGACAGACACCTCCGAGCAGTACTTC	CASSQDWTDTSEQYF
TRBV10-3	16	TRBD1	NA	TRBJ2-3	TGTGCCATCAGTGCCCGGACAGGGGCTGGCACAGATACGCAGTATTTT	CAISARTGAGTDTQYF
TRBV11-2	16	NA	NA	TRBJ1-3	TGTGCCAGCAGCGCCTACCGGGCCAGTTCTGGAAACACCATATATTTT	CASSAYRASSGNTIYF
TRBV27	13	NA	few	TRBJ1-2	TGTGCCAGCAGTCCGCGGGACACCAGTGGCTACACCTTC	CASSPRDTSGYTF
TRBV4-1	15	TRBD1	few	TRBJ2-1	TGCGCCAGCAGCCAAGACAGGGGGCCCCACAATGAGCAGTTCTTC	CASSQDRGPHNEQFF
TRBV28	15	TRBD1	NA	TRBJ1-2	TGTGCCAGCAGGGGACAGGGAGCAACTAACTATGGCTACACCTTC	CASRGQGATNYGYTF
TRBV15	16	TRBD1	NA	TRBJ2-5	TGTGCCACCAGCAGAGATCAGGGGACAGGCCAAGAGACCCAGTACTTC	CATSRDQGTGQETQYF
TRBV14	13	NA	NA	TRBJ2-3	TGTGCCAGCAGCCAAGGGGGCAGGGTGAAGCAGTATTTT	CASSQGGRVKQYF
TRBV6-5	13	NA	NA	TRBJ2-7	TGTGCCAGCACCAAAGGGCCTCTCTACGAGCAGTACTTC	CASTKGPLYEQYF
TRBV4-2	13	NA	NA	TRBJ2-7	TGTGCCAGCAGCCAAGTTGGGGCATACGAGCAGTACTTC	CASSQVGAYEQYF
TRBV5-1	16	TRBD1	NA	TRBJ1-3	TGCGCCAGCAGCCCCAGTGGCAGGGGGGACGGAAACACCATATATTTT	CASSPSGRGDGNTIYF
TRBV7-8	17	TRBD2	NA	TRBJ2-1	TGTGCCAGCACCAACATAGCGGGTCCCAGCTCCTACAATGAGCAGTTCTTC	CASTNIAGPSSYNEQFF
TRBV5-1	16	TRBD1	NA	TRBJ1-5	TGCGCCAGCAGCTTGGGGTCGGGACAGGGGGATCGTACCCAGCATTTT	CASSLGSGQGDRTQHF
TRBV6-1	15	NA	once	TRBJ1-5	TGTGCCAGCAGTGGCCCACGGGGGAACAATCAGCCCCAGCATTTT	CASSGPRGNNQPQHF
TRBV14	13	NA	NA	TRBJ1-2	TGTGCCAGCAGCCAAGATTATAACTATGGCTACACCTTC	CASSQDYNYGYTF
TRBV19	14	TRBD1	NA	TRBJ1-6	TGTGCCAGCGGGATACAGGGGGCTAATTCACCCCTCCACTTT	CASGIQGANSPLHF
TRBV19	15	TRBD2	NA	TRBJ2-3	TGTGCCAGTAGTGTCGGACTAGCGGCCACAGATACGCAGTATTTT	CASSVGLAATDTQYF
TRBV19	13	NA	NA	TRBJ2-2	TGTGCCAGTATGCGCTCTGGGGTGGGGGAGCTGTTTTTT	CASMRSGVGELFF
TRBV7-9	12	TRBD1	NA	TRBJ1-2	TGTGCCAGCAGTTCAGGGGGGTATGGCTACACCTTC	CASSSGGYGYTF
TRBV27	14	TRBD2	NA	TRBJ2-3	TGTGCCAGCAGTCGTCCGGGACTAGGTGATACGCAGTATTTT	CASSRPGLGDTQYF
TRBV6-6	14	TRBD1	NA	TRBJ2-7	TGTGCCAGCAGTTCCGGACAGGGTTTCTACGAGCAGTACTTC	CASSSGQGFYEQYF
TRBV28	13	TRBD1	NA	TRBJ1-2	TGTGCCACTCCGGGACAGGGTGTAGGTGGCTACACCTTC	CATPGQGVGGYTF
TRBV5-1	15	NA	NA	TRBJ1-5	TGCGCCAGCAGCCCGGGACTTTATAGCAATCAGCCCCAGCATTTT	CASSPGLYSNQPQHF
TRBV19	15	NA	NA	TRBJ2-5	TGTGCCAGTAGTCGAGGGGGGGCAAATCAAGAGACCCAGTACTTC	CASSRGGANQETQYF